The clone carrying this T cell receptor beta chain was found a few times. Its cognate antigen is unknown. Looked up from germline, CDR1 is LGHNA and CDR2 is YSLEER. V gave up 3 bases and J gave up 1 base; unmatched junction bases: 17. This CDR3 contains 19 residues. During construction of the library, unique molecular identifiers were attached to individual cDNA molecules for quantitative, reproducible TCR counting. One entry per CDR3 protein, called by TCRdb with MiXCR from the RACE reads. The sample carries just under 350,000 distinct CDR3 sequences, around 7% recorded once. The time point is: patch test 1, 2 weeks after DPC sensitization. Treatment in this sample: therapeutic diphenylcyclopropenone sensitization with weekly scalp DPC. Phlebotomy was performed prior to application of every patch test. This entry comes from a study of human T cells and chemical hapten exposure. Study-level background: Predominantly women, the patients had alopecia areata, totalis or universalis. General study results and limits: Patch test score showed a positive correlation with PT1 expanded TCR counts.

The receptor comes from a woman aged 18-29 years with alopecia areata. Some clones in this sample may be carry-over from other donors' samples. The sample in question was whole blood, obtained in connection with sensitization to the hapten diphenylcyclopropenone (DPC). This chain uses TRBV4-3 with TRBJ1-1, with TRBD1 matching over 7 bases. CDR3 coding DNA: TGCGCCAGCAGCCATCGCCCGGACAGGAGGATTGGCCCGAACACTGAAGCTTTCTTT. Encoded protein: CASSHRPDRRIGPNTEAFF.